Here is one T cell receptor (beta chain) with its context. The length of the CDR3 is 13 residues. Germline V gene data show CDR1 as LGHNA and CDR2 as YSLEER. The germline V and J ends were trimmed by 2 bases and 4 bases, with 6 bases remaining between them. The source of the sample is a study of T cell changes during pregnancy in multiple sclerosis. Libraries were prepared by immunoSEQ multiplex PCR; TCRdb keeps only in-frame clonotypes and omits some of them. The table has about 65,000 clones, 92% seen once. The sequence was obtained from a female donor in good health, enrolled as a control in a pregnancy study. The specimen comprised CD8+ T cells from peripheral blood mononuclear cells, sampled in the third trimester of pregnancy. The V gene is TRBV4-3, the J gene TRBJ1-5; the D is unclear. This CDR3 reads CASSQTLNQPQHF. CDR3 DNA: TGCGCCAGCAGCCAAACCCTAAATCAGCCCCAGCATTTT.